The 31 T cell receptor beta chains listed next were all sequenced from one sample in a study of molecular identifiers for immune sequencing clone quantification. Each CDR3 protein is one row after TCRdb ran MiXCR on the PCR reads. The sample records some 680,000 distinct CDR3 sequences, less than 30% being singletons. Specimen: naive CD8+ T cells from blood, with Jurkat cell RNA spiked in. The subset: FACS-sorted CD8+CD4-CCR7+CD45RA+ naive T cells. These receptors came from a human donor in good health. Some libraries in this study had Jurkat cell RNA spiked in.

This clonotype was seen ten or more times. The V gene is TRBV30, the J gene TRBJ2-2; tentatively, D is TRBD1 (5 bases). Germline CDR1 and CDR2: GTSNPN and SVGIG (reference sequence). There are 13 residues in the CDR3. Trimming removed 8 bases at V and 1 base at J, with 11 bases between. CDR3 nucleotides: TGTGCCACCCGACAGAGGAACACCGGGGAGCTGTTTTTT. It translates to CATRQRNTGELFF. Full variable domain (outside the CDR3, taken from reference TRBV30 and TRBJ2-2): SQTIHQWPATLVQPVGSPLSLECTVEGTSNPNLYWYRQAAGRGLQLLFYSVGIGQISSEVPQNLSASRPQDRQFILSSKKLLLSDSGFYLCATRQRNTGELFFGEGSRLTVL.

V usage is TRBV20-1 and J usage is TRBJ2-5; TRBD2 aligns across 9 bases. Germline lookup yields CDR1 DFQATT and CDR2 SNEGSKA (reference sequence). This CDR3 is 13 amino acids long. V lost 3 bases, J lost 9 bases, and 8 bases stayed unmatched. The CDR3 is CSASGTSQRAQYF. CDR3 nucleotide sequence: TGCAGTGCTAGCGGGACTAGCCAACGGGCCCAGTACTTC.

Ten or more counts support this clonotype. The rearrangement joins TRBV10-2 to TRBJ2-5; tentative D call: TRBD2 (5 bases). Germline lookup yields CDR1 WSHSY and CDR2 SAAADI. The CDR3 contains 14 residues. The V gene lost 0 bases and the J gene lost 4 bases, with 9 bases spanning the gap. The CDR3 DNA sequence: TGCGCCAGCAGTGAGTCGTTACGGGGAGAGACCCAGTACTTC. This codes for CASSESLRGETQYF.

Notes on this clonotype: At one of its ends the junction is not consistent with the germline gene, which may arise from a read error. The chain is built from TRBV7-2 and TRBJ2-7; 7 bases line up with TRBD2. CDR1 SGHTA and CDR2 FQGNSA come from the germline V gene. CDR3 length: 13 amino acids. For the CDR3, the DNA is TGTGCCAGCAGCTCGCCCGGGGGGTACGAGCCGTACTTC. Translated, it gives CASSSPGGYEPYF.

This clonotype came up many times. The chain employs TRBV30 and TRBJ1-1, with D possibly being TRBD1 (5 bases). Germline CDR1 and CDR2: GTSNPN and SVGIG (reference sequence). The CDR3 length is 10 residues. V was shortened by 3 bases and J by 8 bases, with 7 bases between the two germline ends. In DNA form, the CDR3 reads TGTGCCTGGAGCACAGGCGAAGCTTTCTTT. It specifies CAWSTGEAFF.

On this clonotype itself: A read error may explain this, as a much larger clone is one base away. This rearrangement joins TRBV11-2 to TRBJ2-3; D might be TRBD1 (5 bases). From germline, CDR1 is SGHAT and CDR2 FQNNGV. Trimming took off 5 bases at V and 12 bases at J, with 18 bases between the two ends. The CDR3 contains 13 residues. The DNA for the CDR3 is TGTGCCAGCAGCGTAGTGTATCAGGGCCTCCAGTATTTT. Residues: CASSVVYQGLQYF.

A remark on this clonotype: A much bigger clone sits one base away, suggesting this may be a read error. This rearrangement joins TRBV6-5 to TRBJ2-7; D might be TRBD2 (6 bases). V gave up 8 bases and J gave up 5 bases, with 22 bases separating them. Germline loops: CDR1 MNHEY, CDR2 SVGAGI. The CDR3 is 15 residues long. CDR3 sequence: CASGDRDSKFDEQYF. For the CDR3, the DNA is TGTGCCAGCGGTGACCGGGACTCGAAATTTGACGAGCAGTACTTC.

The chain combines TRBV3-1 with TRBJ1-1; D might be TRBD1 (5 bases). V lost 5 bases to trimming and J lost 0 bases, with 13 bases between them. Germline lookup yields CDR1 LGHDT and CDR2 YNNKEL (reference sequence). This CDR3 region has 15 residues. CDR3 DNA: TGTGCCAGCAGCTCTTCGGGGGGGATGAACACTGAAGCTTTCTTT. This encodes CASSSSGGMNTEAFF.

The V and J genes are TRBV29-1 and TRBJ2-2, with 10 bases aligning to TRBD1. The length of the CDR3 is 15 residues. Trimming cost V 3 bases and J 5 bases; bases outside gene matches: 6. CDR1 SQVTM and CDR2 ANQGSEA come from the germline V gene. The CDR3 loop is CSVERTGGGTGELFF. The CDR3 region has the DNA TGCAGCGTTGAGAGGACAGGGGGGGGTACCGGGGAGCTGTTTTTT.

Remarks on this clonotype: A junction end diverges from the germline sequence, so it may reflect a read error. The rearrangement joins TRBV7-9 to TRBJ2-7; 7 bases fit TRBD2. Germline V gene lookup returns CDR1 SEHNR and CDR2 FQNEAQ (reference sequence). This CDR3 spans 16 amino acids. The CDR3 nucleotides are TGTGCCAGCAGCTTAAGTCGGGCGGGGGAGTCGTACGAGCGGTACTTC. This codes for CASSLSRAGESYERYF.

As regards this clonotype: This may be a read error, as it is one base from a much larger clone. The CDR3 DNA reads TGTGCCAGCAGTTACGGCGGGGGACCCTACGAGCTGTACTTC. Translated, it gives CASSYGGGPYELYF. The rearrangement uses TRBV6-2 or TRBV6-3 and TRBJ2-7; 7 nucleotides align to TRBD2. Germline V gene data show CDR1 as MNHEY and CDR2 as SVGEGT. The CDR3 totals 14 residues.

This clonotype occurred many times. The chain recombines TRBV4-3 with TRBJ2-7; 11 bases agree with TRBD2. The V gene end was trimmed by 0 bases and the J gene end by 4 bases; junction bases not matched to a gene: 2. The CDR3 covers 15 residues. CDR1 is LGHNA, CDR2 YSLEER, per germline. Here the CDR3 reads CASSQEGTSGYEQYF. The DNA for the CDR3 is TGCGCCAGCAGCCAAGAAGGGACTAGCGGATACGAGCAGTACTTC.

This CDR3 reads CASSPTPSTLVNQPQHF. The CDR3 coding sequence is TGTGCCAGCAGTCCTACACCCTCGACCCTCGTGAATCAGCCCCAGCATTTT. The genes are TRBV27 and TRBJ1-5; no reliable D call. The germline V and J ends were trimmed by 5 bases and 4 bases, with 21 bases remaining between them. This CDR3 spans 17 amino acids. From germline, CDR1 is MNHEY and CDR2 SMNVEV (reference sequence).

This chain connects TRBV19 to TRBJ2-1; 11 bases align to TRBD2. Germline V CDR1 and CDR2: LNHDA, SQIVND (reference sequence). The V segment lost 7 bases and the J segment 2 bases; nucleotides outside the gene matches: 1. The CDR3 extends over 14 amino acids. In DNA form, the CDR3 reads TGTGCCAGTAAGGGACTAGCGGCCTACAATGAGCAGTTCTTC. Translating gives CASKGLAAYNEQFF.

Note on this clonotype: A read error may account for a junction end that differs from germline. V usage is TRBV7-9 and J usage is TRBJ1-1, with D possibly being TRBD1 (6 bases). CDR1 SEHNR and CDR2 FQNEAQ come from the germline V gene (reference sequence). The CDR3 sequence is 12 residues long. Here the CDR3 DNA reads TGTGCCAGCTTGGGCCAGGGGATTTTAGGGGTCTTT. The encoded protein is CASLGQGILGVF.

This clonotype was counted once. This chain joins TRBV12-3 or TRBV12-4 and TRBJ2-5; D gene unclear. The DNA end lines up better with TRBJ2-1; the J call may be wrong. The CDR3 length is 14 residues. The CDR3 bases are TGTGCCAGTTCAGAATCAGTGTACCAAGAGACCCAGTTCTTC. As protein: CASSESVYQETQFF.

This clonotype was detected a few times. The CDR3 here is CASSHLAGLDTGELFF. CDR3 in DNA: TGCGCCAGCAGCCATCTAGCGGGGTTAGACACCGGGGAGCTGTTTTTT. V gene TRBV4-1 combines with J gene TRBJ2-2; the match to TRBD2 covers 9 bases. Germline V gene sequence: CDR1 MGHRA, CDR2 YSYEKL. After removal of 3 bases from V and 3 bases from J, the junction contained 5 bases not matched to a gene. The CDR3 sequence is 16 residues long.

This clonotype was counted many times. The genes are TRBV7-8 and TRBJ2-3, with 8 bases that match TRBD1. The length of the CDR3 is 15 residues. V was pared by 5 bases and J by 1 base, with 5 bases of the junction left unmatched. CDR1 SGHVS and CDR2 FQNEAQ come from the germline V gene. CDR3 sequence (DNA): TGTGCCAGCAGCCCGACGGGACAGGGCACAGATACGCAGTATTTT. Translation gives CASSPTGQGTDTQYF.

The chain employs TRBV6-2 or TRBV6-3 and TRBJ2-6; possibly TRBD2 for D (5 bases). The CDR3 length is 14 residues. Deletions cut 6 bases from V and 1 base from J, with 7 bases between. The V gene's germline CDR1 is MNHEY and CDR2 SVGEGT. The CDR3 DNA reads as TGTGCCAGCAGGAGGGTGTCTGGGGCCAACGTCCTGACTTTC. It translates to CASRRVSGANVLTF.

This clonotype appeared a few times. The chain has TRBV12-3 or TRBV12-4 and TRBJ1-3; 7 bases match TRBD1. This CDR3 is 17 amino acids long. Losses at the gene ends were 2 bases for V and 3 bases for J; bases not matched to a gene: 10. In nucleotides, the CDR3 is TGTGCCAGCAGTTTAAGTTTCGAGGGGGCAAGTGGAAACACCATATATTTT. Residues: CASSLSFEGASGNTIYF.

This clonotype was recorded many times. The CDR3: CASSQGSRGLSDTQYF. CDR3 coding DNA: TGCGCCAGCAGCCAAGGTAGCAGGGGGCTCTCAGATACGCAGTATTTT. V and J are TRBV4-1 and TRBJ2-3; 8 nucleotides match TRBD1. V shed 1 base, J shed 4 bases, and the junction held 7 bases outside the gene matches. There are 16 residues in the CDR3. The V gene's germline CDR1 is MGHRA and CDR2 YSYEKL.

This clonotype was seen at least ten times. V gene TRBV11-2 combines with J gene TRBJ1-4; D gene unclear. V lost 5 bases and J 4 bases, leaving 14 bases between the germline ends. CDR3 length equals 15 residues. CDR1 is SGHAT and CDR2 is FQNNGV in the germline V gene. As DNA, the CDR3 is TGTGCCAGCAGCGGAGAGGCAGGATATAATGAAAAACTGTTTTTT. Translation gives CASSGEAGYNEKLFF.

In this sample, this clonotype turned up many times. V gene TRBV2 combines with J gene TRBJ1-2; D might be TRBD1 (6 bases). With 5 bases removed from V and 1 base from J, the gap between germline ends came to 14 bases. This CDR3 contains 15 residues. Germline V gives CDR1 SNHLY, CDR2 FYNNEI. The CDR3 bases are TGTGCCAGCAGTTCGCGGGACACATTTAACTATGGCTACACCTTC. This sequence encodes CASSSRDTFNYGYTF.

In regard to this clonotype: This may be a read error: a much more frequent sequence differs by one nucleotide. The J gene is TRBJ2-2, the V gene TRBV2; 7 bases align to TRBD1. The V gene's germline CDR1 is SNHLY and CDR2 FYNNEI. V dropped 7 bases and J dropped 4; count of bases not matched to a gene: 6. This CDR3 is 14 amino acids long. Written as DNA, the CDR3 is TGTGCCAGCAAGCGCCGGGACAGCACCGGGGAGCTGTTTTTT. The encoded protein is CASKRRDSTGELFF.

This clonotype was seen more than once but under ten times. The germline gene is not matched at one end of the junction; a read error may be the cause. CDR3 region: CASSWTGGANLVAHF. CDR3 nucleotide sequence: TGTGCCAGCAGTTGGACAGGGGGCGCGAATTTGGTGGCTCATTTT. The chain combines TRBV6-2 or TRBV6-3 with TRBJ1-3; 11 nucleotides agree with TRBD1. The CDR3 is 15 amino acids. Germline lookup yields CDR1 MNHEY and CDR2 SVGEGT.

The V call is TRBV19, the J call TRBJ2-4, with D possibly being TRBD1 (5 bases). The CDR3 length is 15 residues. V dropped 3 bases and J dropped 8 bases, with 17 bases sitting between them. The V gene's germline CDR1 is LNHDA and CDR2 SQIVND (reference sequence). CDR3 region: CASSIGQGSEDIQYF. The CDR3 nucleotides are TGTGCCAGTAGTATTGGGCAGGGCAGCGAAGACATTCAGTACTTC. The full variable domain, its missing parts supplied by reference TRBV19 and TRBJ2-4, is DGGITQSPKYLFRKEGQNVTLSCEQNLNHDAMYWYRQDPGQGLRLIYYSQIVNDFQKGDIAEGYSVSREKKESFPLTVTSAQKNPTAFYLCASSIGQGSEDIQYFGAGTRLSVL.

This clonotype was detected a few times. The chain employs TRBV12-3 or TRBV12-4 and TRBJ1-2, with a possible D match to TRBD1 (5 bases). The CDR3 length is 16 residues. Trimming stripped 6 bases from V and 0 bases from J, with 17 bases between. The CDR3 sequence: CASRRSADRTNYGYTF. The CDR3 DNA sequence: TGTGCCAGCAGAAGGTCCGCCGACAGAACTAACTATGGCTACACCTTC.

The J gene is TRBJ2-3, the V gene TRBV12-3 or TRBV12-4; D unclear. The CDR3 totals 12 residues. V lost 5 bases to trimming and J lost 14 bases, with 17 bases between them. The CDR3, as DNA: TGTGCCAGCAGTCCCCAGTGGGCTGTTGCGTATTTT. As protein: CASSPQWAVAYF.

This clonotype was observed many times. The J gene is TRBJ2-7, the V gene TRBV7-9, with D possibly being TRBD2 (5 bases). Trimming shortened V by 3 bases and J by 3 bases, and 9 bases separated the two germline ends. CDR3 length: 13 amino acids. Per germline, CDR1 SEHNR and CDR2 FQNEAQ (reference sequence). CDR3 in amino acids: CASSFPGSYEQYF. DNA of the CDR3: TGTGCCAGCAGCTTTCCGGGGAGCTACGAGCAGTACTTC.

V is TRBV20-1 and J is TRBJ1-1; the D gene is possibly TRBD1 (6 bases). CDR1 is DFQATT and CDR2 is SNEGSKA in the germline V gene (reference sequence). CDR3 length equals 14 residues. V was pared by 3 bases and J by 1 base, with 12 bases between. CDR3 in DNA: TGCAGTGCTAGGGATGACAGGCAGAACACTGAAGCTTTCTTT. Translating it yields CSARDDRQNTEAFF.

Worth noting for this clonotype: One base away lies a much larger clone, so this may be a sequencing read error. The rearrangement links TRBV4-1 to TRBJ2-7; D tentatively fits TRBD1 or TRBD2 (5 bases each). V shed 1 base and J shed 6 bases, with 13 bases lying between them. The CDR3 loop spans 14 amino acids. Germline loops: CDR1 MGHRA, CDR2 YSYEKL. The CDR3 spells CASSQATGACEQYF. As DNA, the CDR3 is TGCGCCAGCAGCCAAGCGACCGGGGCTTGCGAGCAGTACTTC.